These 17 T cell receptor beta chains were sequenced from one sample in a study of tumor-infiltrating lymphocytes in localized non-small cell lung cancer. Repertoires were generated with immunoSEQ multiplex PCR, while TCRdb's copy carries only in-frame clones and drops some. The repertoire holds about 16,000 clones, with about 42% as singletons. The specimen sequenced was lung tumor tissue. The receptors here all came from a human donor with non-small cell lung cancer.

This sequence joins TRBV19 and TRBJ2-3; 8 bases are a match to TRBD1. CDR1 and CDR2 from the germline V gene are LNHDA and SQIVND (reference sequence). The CDR3 runs 16 residues. V lost 2 bases, J lost 0 bases, and 4 bases stayed unmatched. In DNA form, the CDR3 reads TGTGCCAGTAGTATATCAGGGGGCCATAGCACAGATACGCAGTATTTT. Protein: CASSISGGHSTDTQYF.

The chain employs TRBV11-1 and TRBJ2-7; D is unclear. Trimming removed 3 bases at V and 3 bases at J, with 9 bases between. Germline-derived CDR1 and CDR2 are SGHAT and FQDESV (reference sequence). CDR3 size: 13 residues. CDR3 residues: CASSFPPNYEQYF. CDR3 sequence (DNA): TGTGCCAGCAGCTTTCCACCTAACTACGAGCAGTACTTC.

The V and J genes are TRBV19 and TRBJ1-1; unclear D gene. CDR1 is LNHDA and CDR2 is SQIVND in the germline V gene (reference sequence). There are 14 residues in the CDR3. V was trimmed by 3 bases and J by 5 bases, leaving 13 bases between them. The CDR3 sequence is CASSIGQIQTEAFF. For the CDR3, the DNA is TGTGCCAGTAGTATCGGTCAAATCCAGACTGAAGCTTTCTTT. Full variable domain (missing parts from reference TRBV19 and TRBJ1-1): DGGITQSPKYLFRKEGQNVTLSCEQNLNHDAMYWYRQDPGQGLRLIYYSQIVNDFQKGDIAEGYSVSREKKESFPLTVTSAQKNPTAFYLCASSIGQIQTEAFFGQGTRLTVV.

The CDR3 bases are TGTGCCAGCAGGCAAAGTGGAGAAAAACTGTTTTTT. It translates to CASRQSGEKLFF. V gene TRBV4-2 combines with J gene TRBJ1-4; D uncertain. With 6 bases removed from V and 8 bases from J, the gap between germline ends came to 10 bases. The germline V gene encodes CDR1 LGHNA and CDR2 YNFKEQ. The CDR3 has 12 amino acids.

This sequence joins TRBV5-6 and TRBJ2-7, with D possibly matching TRBD1 (8 bases). The CDR3 totals 15 residues. V dropped 4 bases and J dropped 4 bases, with 18 bases sitting between them. CDR1 and CDR2 from the germline V gene are SGHDT and YYEEEE. In nucleotides, the CDR3 is TGTGCCAGCAGCGCTCCCACAGGGGGGGATTACGAGCAGTACTTC. As protein: CASSAPTGGDYEQYF.

This chain connects TRBV6-5 to TRBJ2-1; D not resolved. The ends were cut back, 6 bases at V and 10 bases at J, with 13 bases in the middle. Germline values: CDR1 MNHEY, CDR2 SVGAGI. The CDR3 is 12 residues long. The DNA of the CDR3 is TGTGCCAGCAGCTCCCCGGTGGGAGAGCAGTTCTTC. Its translation: CASSSPVGEQFF.

This sequence joins TRBV11-2 and TRBJ2-7; maybe TRBD2 (7 bases). Germline V gene sequence: CDR1 SGHAT, CDR2 FQNNGV. This CDR3 has 14 amino acids. Trimming stripped 4 bases from V and 2 bases from J, with 12 bases between. CDR3 in amino acids: CASSSLGGAYEQYF. Here the CDR3 DNA reads TGTGCCAGCAGCTCCTTAGGGGGGGCCTACGAGCAGTACTTC.

The chain uses TRBV5-6 and TRBJ2-5; D gene unclear. Trimming stripped 1 base from V and 5 bases from J, with 24 bases between. The CDR3 runs to 18 residues. Germline-derived CDR1 and CDR2 are SGHDT and YYEEEE. CDR3 sequence: CASSLFGTQISGSETQYF. CDR3 bases: TGTGCCAGCAGCTTGTTCGGTACCCAGATTTCCGGTTCGGAGACCCAGTACTTC.

This clone was detected a few times. The CDR3 region has the DNA TGTGCCAGCAGTCGCCAGGGGTCCTATGGCTACACCTTC. It is translated as CASSRQGSYGYTF. This rearrangement joins TRBV28 to TRBJ1-2, with D possibly being TRBD1 (6 bases). Germline V lookup: CDR1 MDHEN, CDR2 SYDVKM. The CDR3 covers 13 residues. Between the trimmed V and J ends, which lost 5 bases and 4 bases, there was a span of 11 bases.

Only a few counts were recorded for this clone. V and J are TRBV9 and TRBJ2-2; possible D gene TRBD2, 7 bases. CDR3 length: 14 residues. Trimming cost V 1 base and J 8 bases, with 12 bases left between them. The V gene's germline CDR1 is SGDLS and CDR2 YYNGEE. In nucleotides, the CDR3 is TGTGCCAGCAGCGTAAGGGGGGGTAATGGGGAGCTGTTTTTT. Protein sequence: CASSVRGGNGELFF.

J is TRBJ1-1 and V is TRBV10-3; weak D call: TRBD1 (5 bases). With 0 bases removed from V and 5 bases from J, the gap between germline ends came to 19 bases. There are 17 residues in the CDR3. From germline, CDR1 is ENHRY and CDR2 SYGVKD. The CDR3 reads CAISESWDGRVGTEAFF. CDR3 nucleotides: TGTGCCATCAGTGAGTCGTGGGACGGGAGGGTCGGGACTGAAGCTTTCTTT.

Regarding this clone: This sample includes further DNA sequences coding for the same CDR3. The chain combines TRBV6-1 with TRBJ1-1; TRBD1 matches 7 bases. V lost 1 base, J lost 3 bases, and 2 bases stayed unmatched. This CDR3 is 14 amino acids long. Germline assignment: CDR1 MNHNS and CDR2 SASEGT. The CDR3 loop reads CASSEDRGDTEAFF. The CDR3 DNA is TGTGCCAGCAGTGAAGACAGGGGTGACACTGAAGCTTTCTTT.

The chain links TRBV27 to TRBJ2-5; TRBD2 is a possible D gene (6 bases). The CDR3 runs 15 residues. The germline gives CDR1 MNHEY, CDR2 SMNVEV (reference sequence). The germline V and J ends were trimmed by 3 bases and 2 bases, with 13 bases remaining between them. CDR3 amino acids: CASSLGWGEQETQYF. DNA of the CDR3: TGTGCCAGCAGTTTGGGTTGGGGGGAACAAGAGACCCAGTACTTC.

This clone is classed as medium-sized. The chain combines TRBV5-8 with TRBJ1-1; D unclear. CDR3 size: 13 residues. Trimming took 2 bases from V and 1 from J, leaving 6 bases between them. Germline loops: CDR1 SGHTS, CDR2 YDEGEE. The CDR3 DNA reads TGTGCCAGCAGCTTTTTCCAGAACACTGAAGCTTTCTTT. Encoded protein: CASSFFQNTEAFF.

This clone was detected ten times or more. The chain couples TRBV2 to TRBJ1-1; a possible D gene is TRBD1 (6 bases). Per the germline V gene, CDR1 is SNHLY and CDR2 is FYNNEI. CDR3 size: 12 residues. V was clipped by 7 bases and J by 5 bases, with 11 bases between them. In DNA, the CDR3 is TGTGCCAGCAATGACCAGGGGACTGAAGCTTTCTTT. It is translated as CASNDQGTEAFF. The full variable domain, rest sourced from reference TRBV2 and TRBJ1-1, is EPEVTQTPSHQVTQMGQEVILRCVPISNHLYFYWYRQILGQKVEFLVSFYNNEISEKSEIFDDQFSVERPDGSNFTLKIRSTKLEDSAMYFCASNDQGTEAFFGQGTRLTVV.

The CDR3 protein is CASGQGSQPQHF. The CDR3 DNA reads TGTGCCAGTGGCCAGGGTTCCCAGCCCCAGCATTTT. The gene calls are TRBV19 and TRBJ1-5, with D possibly matching TRBD1 (5 bases). Germline lookup yields CDR1 LNHDA and CDR2 SQIVND (reference sequence). This CDR3 spans 12 amino acids. Trimming cost V 8 bases and J 7 bases, with 12 bases left between them. Combining the CDR3 with reference TRBV19 and TRBJ1-5 gives the whole variable domain DGGITQSPKYLFRKEGQNVTLSCEQNLNHDAMYWYRQDPGQGLRLIYYSQIVNDFQKGDIAEGYSVSREKKESFPLTVTSAQKNPTAFYLCASGQGSQPQHFGDGTRLSIL.

V usage is TRBV7-8 and J usage is TRBJ2-7; D not certain. V was clipped by 0 bases and J by 2 bases, with 11 bases between them. Looked up from germline, CDR1 is SGHVS and CDR2 is FQNEAQ. This CDR3 contains 15 residues. CDR3 sequence: CASSLAPQPTYEQYF. CDR3 nucleotide sequence: TGTGCCAGCAGCTTAGCCCCGCAGCCAACCTACGAGCAGTACTTC.